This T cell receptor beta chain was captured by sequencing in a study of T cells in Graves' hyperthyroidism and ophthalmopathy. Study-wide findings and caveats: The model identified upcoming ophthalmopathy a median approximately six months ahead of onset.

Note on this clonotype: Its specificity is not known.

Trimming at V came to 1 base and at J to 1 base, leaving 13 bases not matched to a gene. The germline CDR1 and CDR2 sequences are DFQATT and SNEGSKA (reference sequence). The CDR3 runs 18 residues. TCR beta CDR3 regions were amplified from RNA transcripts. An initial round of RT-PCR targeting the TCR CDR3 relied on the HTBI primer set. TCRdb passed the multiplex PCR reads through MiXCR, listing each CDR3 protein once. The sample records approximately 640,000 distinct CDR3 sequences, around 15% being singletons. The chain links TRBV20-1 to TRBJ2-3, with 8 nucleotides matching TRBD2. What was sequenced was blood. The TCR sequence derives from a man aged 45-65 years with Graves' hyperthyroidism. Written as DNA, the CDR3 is TGCAGTGCTAGAGGTGTTGCGGGAGGCTTGGGTGGCACAGATACGCAGTATTTT. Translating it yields CSARGVAGGLGGTDTQYF.